One sample yielded the 29 T cell receptor beta chains listed below, sequenced in a study of T cell responses to AZD1222 COVID-19 vaccine. Generated by immunoSEQ multiplex PCR, the TCRdb table keeps only in-frame clones and is missing some. Of roughly 120,000 clones in the sample, roughly 88% were seen once. Material: peripheral blood, obtained on day 0 of AZD1222 vaccination. These TCRs come from an adult in good health.

The DNA for the CDR3 is TGTGCCAGCAGTTACTACGTACTAGCGGGAGATCGAACCTACAATGAGCAGTTCTTC. It yields the protein CASSYYVLAGDRTYNEQFF. The genes are TRBV6-2 or TRBV6-3 and TRBJ2-1; 11 bases fit TRBD2. Germline assignment: CDR1 MNHEY and CDR2 SVGEGT. Germline trimming cut 1 base from V and 2 bases from J; bases unmatched to any gene: 10. The CDR3 extends over 19 amino acids.

This chain's CDR3 is CASSPGQTYNSPLHF. The CDR3 DNA follows: TGTGCCAGCTCACCCGGACAAACCTATAATTCACCCCTCCACTTT. V gene TRBV18 combines with J gene TRBJ1-6, with D perhaps matching TRBD1 (5 bases). The germline V gene has CDR1 KGHSH and CDR2 LQKENI. Deletions cut 3 bases from V and 2 bases from J, with 8 bases between. This CDR3 contains 15 residues.

The chain employs TRBV30 and TRBJ2-7; the D gene is possibly TRBD2 (6 bases). Germline lookup yields CDR1 GTSNPN and CDR2 SVGIG (reference sequence). The CDR3 totals 15 residues. V gave up 5 bases and J gave up 2 bases, with 19 bases separating them. The CDR3 protein is CAWAIGGAKTYEQYF. The CDR3 nucleotides are TGTGCCTGGGCAATCGGCGGGGCTAAAACCTACGAGCAGTACTTC.

The rearrangement links TRBV13 to TRBJ1-1; D remains ambiguous. This CDR3 has 11 residues. V lost 5 bases and J lost 5, with 6 bases in between. Germline V gene data show CDR1 as PRHDT and CDR2 as FYEKMQ (reference sequence). The CDR3 sequence is CASSAITEAFF. In DNA, the CDR3 is TGTGCCAGCAGCGCCATAACTGAAGCTTTCTTT.

This clone was found many times. The genes are TRBV3-1 (or the pseudogene TRBV3-2) and TRBJ1-6; D is ambiguous. Deletions cut 2 bases from V and 7 bases from J, with 9 bases between. Germline V gene data show CDR1 as LGHDT and CDR2 as YNNKEL (reference sequence). This CDR3 is 14 amino acids long. CDR3 bases: TGTGCCAGCAGCCAACTGCCCACAAATTCACCCCTCCACTTT. Protein sequence: CASSQLPTNSPLHF.

This sequence joins TRBV29-1 and TRBJ2-2; D possibly corresponds to TRBD1 (5 bases). CDR1 is SQVTM and CDR2 is ANQGSEA in the germline V gene. The CDR3 loop spans 14 amino acids. V shed 4 bases and J shed 2 bases, with 11 bases lying between them. CDR3 region: CSVGKGSNTGELFF. CDR3 coding DNA: TGCAGCGTTGGGAAGGGGTCAAACACCGGGGAGCTGTTTTTT.

The chain couples TRBV6-5 to TRBJ1-1; TRBD1 might be the D (5 bases). CDR3 size: 15 residues. CDR1 is MNHEY and CDR2 is SVGAGI in the germline V gene. Trimming took off 0 bases at V and 4 bases at J, with 12 bases between the two ends. CDR3 protein: CASSYSGQGSTEAFF. CDR3 DNA: TGTGCCAGCAGTTACTCGGGCCAGGGTAGCACTGAAGCTTTCTTT.

The rearrangement uses TRBV3-1 (or the pseudogene TRBV3-2) and TRBJ2-7, with D hard to call. CDR1 and CDR2 from the germline V gene are LGHDT and YNNKEL (reference sequence). CDR3 length equals 15 residues. Trimming removed 0 bases at V and 1 base at J, with 10 bases between. CDR3 residues: CASSQDSARSYEQYF. CDR3 bases: TGTGCCAGCAGCCAAGATTCCGCCCGATCCTACGAGCAGTACTTC.

In its sample, this clone was seen once. The genes are TRBV9 and TRBJ1-2; no clear D gene. Germline values: CDR1 SGDLS, CDR2 YYNGEE. The CDR3 is 14 amino acids. V lost 0 bases and J lost 4, with 10 bases in between. The CDR3 sequence is CASSVERLPYGYTF. The CDR3 region has the DNA TGTGCCAGCAGCGTAGAAAGACTCCCCTATGGCTACACCTTC.

The chain couples TRBV9 to TRBJ2-1, with 7 positions matching TRBD1. Germline lookup yields CDR1 SGDLS and CDR2 YYNGEE. With 2 bases clipped from V and 5 bases from J, the junction kept 4 bases outside the gene matches. The CDR3 extends over 14 amino acids. The CDR3 sequence: CASSVRGPDNEQFF. For the CDR3, the DNA is TGTGCCAGCAGCGTGAGGGGGCCCGACAATGAGCAGTTCTTC.

This chain joins TRBV15 and TRBJ1-5, with D unresolved. The ends were cut back, 5 bases at V and 6 bases at J, with 14 bases in the middle. Germline V gives CDR1 LNHNV, CDR2 YYDKDF (reference sequence). CDR3 size: 14 residues. The CDR3 DNA is TGTGCCACCAGCGGTAAGGGAATAGTTCAGCCCCAGCATTTT. Protein product: CATSGKGIVQPQHF.

The chain's CDR3 is CASSPSGIQETQYF. In DNA, the CDR3 is TGTGCCAGCAGCCCTAGCGGGATCCAAGAGACCCAGTACTTC. J is TRBJ2-5 and V is TRBV11-3; 9 positions match TRBD2. This CDR3 is built from 14 residues. V lost 5 bases to trimming and J lost 1 base; unmatched junction nucleotides: 2. Germline CDR1 is SGHNT and CDR2 is YENEEA. Together with reference TRBV11-3 and TRBJ2-5, the CDR3 gives the full variable domain: EAGVVQSPRYKIIEKKQPVAFWCNPISGHNTLYWYLQNLGQGPELLIRYENEEAVDDSQLPKDRFSAERLKGVDSTLKIQPAELGDSAVYLCASSPSGIQETQYFGPGTRLLVL.

This clone was recorded a few times. The chain carries TRBV18 and TRBJ1-6, with D unclear. The CDR3 totals 15 residues. The germline CDR1 and CDR2 sequences are KGHSH and LQKENI. V was cut by 3 bases and J by 0 bases, with 6 bases left in between. The CDR3 loop reads CASSPSGSYNSPLHF. In DNA, the CDR3 is TGTGCCAGCTCACCCAGCGGCTCCTATAATTCACCCCTCCACTTT.

The genes are TRBV25-1 and TRBJ2-5, with D perhaps TRBD2 (5 bases). This CDR3 has 15 residues. V was clipped by 2 bases and J by 5 bases, with 15 bases between them. The V gene's germline CDR1 is MGHDK and CDR2 SYGVNS. CDR3 bases: TGTGCCAGCAGTGAAGGGAGACTGCTGTGGGAGACCCAGTACTTC. Translation gives CASSEGRLLWETQYF.

V is TRBV4-3 and J is TRBJ1-5; the D gene is possibly TRBD1 (6 bases). Germline CDR1 reads LGHNA; CDR2 reads YSLEER. The germline V and J ends were trimmed by 2 bases and 1 base, with 9 bases remaining between them. The CDR3 is 15 residues long. CDR3 amino acids: CASSQQTGSNQPQHF. CDR3 nucleotides: TGCGCCAGCAGCCAACAAACAGGGAGCAATCAGCCCCAGCATTTT.

The rearrangement uses TRBV4-1 and TRBJ1-5, with a weak D call TRBD1 (6 bases). The V end lost 4 bases, the J end lost 2 bases, and 21 bases lay between the germline ends. The CDR3 extends over 18 amino acids. Germline loops: CDR1 MGHRA, CDR2 YSYEKL. The CDR3 here is CASSLTGGGKYGNQPQHF. CDR3 in DNA: TGCGCCAGCAGCCTCACAGGTGGGGGCAAGTATGGCAATCAGCCCCAGCATTTT.

This sequence joins TRBV5-1 and TRBJ1-5; TRBD1 matches at 10 bases. Germline CDR1 and CDR2: SGHRS and YFSETQ. Trimming at V came to 4 bases and at J to 6 bases, leaving 4 bases not matched to a gene. This CDR3 comprises 14 residues. In DNA form, the CDR3 reads TGCGCCAGCAGCCCGGGACAGGGGTTTCAGCCCCAGCATTTT. Translation: CASSPGQGFQPQHF.

V gene TRBV11-3 combines with J gene TRBJ1-1; D possibly corresponds to TRBD1 (6 bases). This CDR3 region has 13 residues. CDR1 and CDR2 from the germline V gene are SGHNT and YENEEA. Trimming cost V 1 base and J 5 bases, with 8 bases left between them. The CDR3 DNA follows: TGTGCCAGCAGCTTAGCGAGGGGGACTGAAGCTTTCTTT. This gives the protein CASSLARGTEAFF. The full variable domain, with the rest looked up from reference TRBV11-3 and TRBJ1-1, is EAGVVQSPRYKIIEKKQPVAFWCNPISGHNTLYWYLQNLGQGPELLIRYENEEAVDDSQLPKDRFSAERLKGVDSTLKIQPAELGDSAVYLCASSLARGTEAFFGQGTRLTVV.

Only a few counts were recorded for this clone. CDR3 amino acids: CASSQDGTGDATNEKLFF. The CDR3 DNA follows: TGTGCCAGCAGCCAAGATGGGACAGGGGACGCAACTAATGAAAAACTGTTTTTT. The chain carries TRBV4-2 and TRBJ1-4; TRBD1 matches 10 bases. The length of the CDR3 is 18 residues. Germline lookup yields CDR1 LGHNA and CDR2 YNFKEQ. Losses at the gene ends were 0 bases for V and 0 bases for J; bases not matched to a gene: 4.

The chain has TRBV6-1 and TRBJ1-3; D not resolved. This CDR3 is built from 16 residues. The V gene lost 1 base and the J gene lost 0 bases, with 10 bases spanning the gap. Germline CDR1 and CDR2: MNHNS and SASEGT. The CDR3 protein is CASSEEQSSSGNTIYF. In DNA, the CDR3 is TGTGCCAGCAGTGAAGAACAGAGCAGCTCTGGAAACACCATATATTTT.

The DNA for the CDR3 is TGCGCCAGCAGCCAAGATCCCGACAGGGAGGGGGTCTTCGCGGGGGAGCAGTACTTC. Protein sequence: CASSQDPDREGVFAGEQYF. The chain joins TRBV4-3 to TRBJ2-7; tentatively, D is TRBD1 or TRBD2 (7 bases each). The CDR3 contains 19 residues. Germline V gives CDR1 LGHNA, CDR2 YSLEER. The V end lost 0 bases, the J end lost 7 bases, and 28 bases lay between the germline ends.

V usage is TRBV15 and J usage is TRBJ1-5; D unclear. The CDR3 runs to 11 residues. V was cut by 6 bases and J by 9 bases, with 9 bases left in between. The germline V gene has CDR1 LNHNV and CDR2 YYDKDF (reference sequence). The CDR3 protein is CATSATGPQHF. CDR3 bases: TGTGCCACCAGTGCTACGGGGCCCCAGCATTTT.

The chain links TRBV18 to TRBJ2-1, with 11 bases identical to TRBD2. The CDR3 loop spans 16 amino acids. The junction had 5 bases not matched to a gene; V was cut back by 4 bases and J by 3 bases. CDR1 KGHSH and CDR2 LQKENI come from the germline V gene. In DNA, the CDR3 is TGTGCCAGCTCACTAGCACTAGCGGGAGTCTACAATGAGCAGTTCTTC. Translation: CASSLALAGVYNEQFF.

J is TRBJ2-1 and V is TRBV6-5; D unclear. Germline V gives CDR1 MNHEY, CDR2 SVGAGI. The CDR3 extends over 12 amino acids. V lost 6 bases, J lost 8 bases, and 11 bases lay in between. CDR3 amino acids: CASRGMRHEQFF. Here the CDR3 DNA reads TGTGCCAGCAGGGGTATGAGGCATGAGCAGTTCTTC.

This chain links TRBV24-1 with TRBJ1-5; 7 bases fit TRBD1. The ends lost 4 bases at V and 6 bases at J; junction bases unmatched: 5. The CDR3 contains 14 residues. From germline, CDR1 is KGHDR and CDR2 SFDVKD. CDR3 sequence: CATSDPTGSQPQHF. DNA of the CDR3: TGTGCCACCAGTGACCCGACAGGGAGTCAGCCCCAGCATTTT.

The CDR3 DNA reads TGTGCCAGCAGCCCCCGGGGGGGAACTGGTGAAAAACTGTTTTTT. This codes for CASSPRGGTGEKLFF. The V call is TRBV9, the J call TRBJ1-4; perhaps TRBD1 as D (5 bases). This CDR3 spans 15 amino acids. Between the trimmed V and J ends, which lost 4 bases and 7 bases, there was a span of 17 bases. The germline gives CDR1 SGDLS, CDR2 YYNGEE.

The chain is built from TRBV6-4 and TRBJ2-2, with 8 nucleotides matching TRBD2. This CDR3 comprises 14 residues. Trimming took 4 bases from V and 3 from J; bases not matched to a gene: 1. The V gene's germline CDR1 is MRHNA and CDR2 SNTAGT. CDR3 DNA sequence: TGTGCCAGCAGTGGTAGCGGGGACACCGGGGAGCTGTTTTTT. The encoded protein is CASSGSGDTGELFF.

The chain joins TRBV7-6 to TRBJ1-3; 7 bases match TRBD1. The CDR3 spans 17 residues. Germline trimming cut 11 bases from V and 2 bases from J; bases unmatched to any gene: 18. Germline loops: CDR1 SGHVS, CDR2 FNYEAQ. The CDR3 loop reads CASQAYLQGQPGNTIYF. DNA of the CDR3: TGTGCCTCCCAAGCTTACCTACAGGGACAGCCTGGAAACACCATATATTTT.

This sequence joins TRBV25-1 and TRBJ1-1, with 7 bases aligning to TRBD1. Looked up from germline, CDR1 is MGHDK and CDR2 is SYGVNS. V shed 3 bases, J shed 3 bases, and the junction held 7 bases outside the gene matches. The CDR3 spans 15 residues. CDR3 amino acids: CASSDTWDSHTEAFF. CDR3 nucleotides: TGTGCCAGCAGTGACACCTGGGACAGCCACACTGAAGCTTTCTTT.